The T cell receptor (beta chain) described here comes from a study of T cell repertoires in cytomegalovirus infection. As for the study in general: The study used recently identified HLA-C-restricted and well-studied HLA-B-restricted CMV epitopes. Indications of both CMV infection and matching HLA type were provided by public TCR beta signatures. General study results and limits: Using cumulative public TCR beta family frequency, the authors identified those who carried CMV together with the relevant HLA. Within the response measured ex vivo, HLA-C-restricted CMV-specific TCR beta clonotypes were dominant.

Comment on this clonotype: Antigen: not known. The junction departs from the called germline gene at one end, perhaps through a read error.

This CDR3 is 13 amino acids long. Germline values: CDR1 MNHEY, CDR2 SMNVEV (reference sequence). Using its own MiXCR run on the reads, TCRdb lists one record per CDR3 protein. Of 900,000 to 950,000 distinct CDR3 sequences listed, roughly 31% are singletons. The chain links TRBV27 to TRBJ2-5; perhaps TRBD2 as D (5 bases). This specimen was cultured CD8+ T cells from PBMCs, taken from culture after CMV antigen stimulation. This clonotype originated in a human donor in good health (CMV status not recorded). Some clones in this sample may be carry-over from other donors' samples. CDR3 coding DNA: TGTGCCAGCAGCGCCGGGATCCAAAAGACCCAGTACTTC. It codes for CASSAGIQKTQYF.